What follows is one T cell receptor (beta chain) and its context. Its matching antigen is unknown. Germline-derived CDR1 and CDR2 are GTSNPN and SVGIG (reference sequence). This CDR3 spans 14 amino acids. V was pared by 4 bases and J by 6 bases, with 18 bases between. This sample stems from a study of response to subunit inactivated influenza vaccine. Study-level findings and limits: It was suggested by the authors that few new T cells are recruited by each seasonal influenza vaccination.

TCRdb independently ran MiXCR on the RT-PCR reads; one entry per CDR3 protein. This table has approximately 570,000 distinct CDR3 sequences, roughly 8.2% appearing once. The source is a man between 50 and 75 years old who received an inactivated influenza vaccine. The input for sequencing was PBMCs from blood, taken less than 30 months after vaccination. The V call is TRBV30, the J call TRBJ1-1, with a weak D call TRBD1 (6 bases). The CDR3 nucleotides are TGTGCCTGGAACTTGGGGGCGCTTCCCCCTGAAGCTTTCTTT. Its protein product is CAWNLGALPPEAFF.